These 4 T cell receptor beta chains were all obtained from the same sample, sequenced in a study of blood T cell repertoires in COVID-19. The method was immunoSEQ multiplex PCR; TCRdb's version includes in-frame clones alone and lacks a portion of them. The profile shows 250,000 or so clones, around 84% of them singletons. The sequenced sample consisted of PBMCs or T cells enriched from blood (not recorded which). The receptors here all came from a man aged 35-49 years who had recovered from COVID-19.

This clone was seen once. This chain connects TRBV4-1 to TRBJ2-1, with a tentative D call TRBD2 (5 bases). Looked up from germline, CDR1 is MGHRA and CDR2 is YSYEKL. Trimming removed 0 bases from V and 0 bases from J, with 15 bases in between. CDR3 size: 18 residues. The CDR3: CASSQDIRRRSSYNEQFF. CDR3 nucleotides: TGCGCCAGCAGCCAAGATATCCGGCGGAGGAGCTCCTACAATGAGCAGTTCTTC.

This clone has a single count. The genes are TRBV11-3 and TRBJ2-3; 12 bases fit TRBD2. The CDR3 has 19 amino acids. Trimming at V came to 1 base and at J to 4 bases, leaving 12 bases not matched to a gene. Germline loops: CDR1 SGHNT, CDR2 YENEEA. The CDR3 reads CASSLAVPTSGSTPDTQYF. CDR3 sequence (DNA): TGTGCCAGCAGCTTAGCCGTCCCGACTAGCGGGAGCACCCCAGATACGCAGTATTTT.

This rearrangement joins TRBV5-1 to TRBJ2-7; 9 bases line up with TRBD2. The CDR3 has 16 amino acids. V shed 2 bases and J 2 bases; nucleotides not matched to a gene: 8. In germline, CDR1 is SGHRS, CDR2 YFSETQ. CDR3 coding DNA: TGCGCCAGCAGCTTACTCTTAGCGGGAGCCACCTACGAGCAGTACTTC. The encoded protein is CASSLLLAGATYEQYF.

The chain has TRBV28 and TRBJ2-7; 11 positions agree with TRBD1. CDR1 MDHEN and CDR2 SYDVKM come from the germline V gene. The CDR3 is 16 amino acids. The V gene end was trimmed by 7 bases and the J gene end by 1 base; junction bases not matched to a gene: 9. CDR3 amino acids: CASITPGQGASYEQYF. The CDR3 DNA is TGTGCCAGCATCACCCCTGGACAGGGGGCTTCCTACGAGCAGTACTTC.